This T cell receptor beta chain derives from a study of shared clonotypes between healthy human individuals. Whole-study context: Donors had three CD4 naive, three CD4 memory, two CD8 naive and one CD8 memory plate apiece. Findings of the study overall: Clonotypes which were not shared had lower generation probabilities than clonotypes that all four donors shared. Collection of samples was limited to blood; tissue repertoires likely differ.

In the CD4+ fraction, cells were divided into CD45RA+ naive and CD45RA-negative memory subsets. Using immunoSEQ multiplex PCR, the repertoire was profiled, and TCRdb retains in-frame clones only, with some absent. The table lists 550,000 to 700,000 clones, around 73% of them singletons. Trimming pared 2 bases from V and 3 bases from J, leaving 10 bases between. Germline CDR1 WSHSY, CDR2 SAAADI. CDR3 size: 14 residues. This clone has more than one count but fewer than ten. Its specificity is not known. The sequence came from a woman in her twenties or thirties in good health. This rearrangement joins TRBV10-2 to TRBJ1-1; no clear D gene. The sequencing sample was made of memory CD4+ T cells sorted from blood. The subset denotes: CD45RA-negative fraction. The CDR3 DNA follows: TGCGCCAGCAGTGAGGGCGGAGGATACACTGAAGCTTTCTTT. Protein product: CASSEGGGYTEAFF.